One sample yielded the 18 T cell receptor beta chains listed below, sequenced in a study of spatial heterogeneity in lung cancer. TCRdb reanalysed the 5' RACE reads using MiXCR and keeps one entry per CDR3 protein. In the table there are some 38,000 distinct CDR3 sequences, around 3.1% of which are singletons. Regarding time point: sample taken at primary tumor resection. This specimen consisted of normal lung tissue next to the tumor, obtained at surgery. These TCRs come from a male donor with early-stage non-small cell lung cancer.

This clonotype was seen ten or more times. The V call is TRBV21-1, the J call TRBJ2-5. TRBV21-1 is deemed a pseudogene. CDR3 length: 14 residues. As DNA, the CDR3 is TGTGCCAGCAAAGGATACAGCGTCCAAGAGACCCAGTACTTC. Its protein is CASKGYSVQETQYF.

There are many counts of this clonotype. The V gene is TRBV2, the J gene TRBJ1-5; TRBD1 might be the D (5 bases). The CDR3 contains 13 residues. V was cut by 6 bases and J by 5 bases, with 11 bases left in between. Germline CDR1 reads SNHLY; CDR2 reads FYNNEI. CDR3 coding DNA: TGTGCCAGCAGGCGGGGGTTGGATCAGCCCCAGCATTTT. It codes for CASRRGLDQPQHF.

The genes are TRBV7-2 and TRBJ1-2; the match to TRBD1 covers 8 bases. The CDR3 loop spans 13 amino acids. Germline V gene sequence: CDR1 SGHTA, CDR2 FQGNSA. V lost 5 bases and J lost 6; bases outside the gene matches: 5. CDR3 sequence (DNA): TGTGCCAGCAGCCCAGACAGGGGCAATGGCTACACCTTC. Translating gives CASSPDRGNGYTF.

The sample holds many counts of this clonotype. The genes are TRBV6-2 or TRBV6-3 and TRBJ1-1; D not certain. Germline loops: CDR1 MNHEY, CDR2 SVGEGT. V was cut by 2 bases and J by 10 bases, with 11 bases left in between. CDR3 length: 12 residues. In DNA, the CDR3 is TGTGCCAGCAGTTACCCAAATGATCCAGCTTTCTTT. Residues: CASSYPNDPAFF.

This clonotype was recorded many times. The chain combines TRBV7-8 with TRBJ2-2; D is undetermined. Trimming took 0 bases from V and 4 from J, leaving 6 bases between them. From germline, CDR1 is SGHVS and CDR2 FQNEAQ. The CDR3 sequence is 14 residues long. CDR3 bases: TGTGCCAGCAGCTTAGCGCTCATCACCGGGGAGCTGTTTTTT. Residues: CASSLALITGELFF.

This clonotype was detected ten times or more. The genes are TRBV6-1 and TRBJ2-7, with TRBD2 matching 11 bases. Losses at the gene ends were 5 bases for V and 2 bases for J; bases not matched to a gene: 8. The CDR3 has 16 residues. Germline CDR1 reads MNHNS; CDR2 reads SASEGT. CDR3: CASSRTTSGVTYEQYF. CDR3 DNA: TGTGCCAGCAGTCGAACGACTAGCGGGGTGACCTACGAGCAGTACTTC.

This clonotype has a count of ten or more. The CDR3, as DNA: TGCGCCAGCAGCTTGTCATCAGCTCGCGAAGCTTTCTTT. Translating it yields CASSLSSAREAFF. The rearrangement joins TRBV5-1 to TRBJ1-1; D is unresolved. This CDR3 has 13 amino acids. V lost 1 base, J lost 8 bases, and 12 bases lay in between. Germline assignment: CDR1 SGHRS and CDR2 YFSETQ.

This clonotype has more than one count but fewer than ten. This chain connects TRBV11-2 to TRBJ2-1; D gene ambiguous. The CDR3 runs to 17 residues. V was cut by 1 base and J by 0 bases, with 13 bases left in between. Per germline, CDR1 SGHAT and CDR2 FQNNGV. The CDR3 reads CASSLGITLSSYNEQFF. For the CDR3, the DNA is TGTGCCAGCAGCTTAGGGATTACCCTTAGCTCCTACAATGAGCAGTTCTTC.

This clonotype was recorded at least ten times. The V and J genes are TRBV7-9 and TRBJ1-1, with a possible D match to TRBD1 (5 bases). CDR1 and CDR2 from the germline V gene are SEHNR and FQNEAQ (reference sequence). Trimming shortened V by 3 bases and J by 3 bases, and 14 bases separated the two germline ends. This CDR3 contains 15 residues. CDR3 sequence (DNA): TGTGCCAGCAGCTTTAGGGAGTTAGGGGACACTGAAGCTTTCTTT. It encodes CASSFRELGDTEAFF.

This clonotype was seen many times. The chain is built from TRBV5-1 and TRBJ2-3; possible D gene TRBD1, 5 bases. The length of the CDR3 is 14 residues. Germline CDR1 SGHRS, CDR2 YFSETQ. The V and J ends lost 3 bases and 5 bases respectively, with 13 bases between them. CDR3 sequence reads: CASSSLGAGDTQYF. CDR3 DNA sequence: TGCGCCAGCAGCTCTCTAGGGGCTGGAGATACGCAGTATTTT.

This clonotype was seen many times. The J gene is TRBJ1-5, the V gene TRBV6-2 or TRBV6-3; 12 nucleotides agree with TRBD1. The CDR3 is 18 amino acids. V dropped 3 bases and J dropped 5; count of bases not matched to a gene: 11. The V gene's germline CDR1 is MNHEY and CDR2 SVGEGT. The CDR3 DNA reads TGTGCCAGCAGTTATGGTCCGGGACAGGGGGCTCGGGATCAGCCCCAGCATTTT. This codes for CASSYGPGQGARDQPQHF.

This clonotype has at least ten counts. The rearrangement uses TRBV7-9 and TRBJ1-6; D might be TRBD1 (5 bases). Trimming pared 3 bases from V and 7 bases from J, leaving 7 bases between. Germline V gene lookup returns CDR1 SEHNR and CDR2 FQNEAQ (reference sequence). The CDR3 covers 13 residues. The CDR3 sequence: CASSFDRNSPLHF. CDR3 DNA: TGTGCCAGCAGCTTCGACAGAAATTCACCCCTCCACTTT.

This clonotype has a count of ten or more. CDR3 DNA sequence: TGTGCCTGGAGTGTACAGGGAATTAACACTGAAGCTTTCTTT. Encoded protein: CAWSVQGINTEAFF. The chain couples TRBV30 to TRBJ1-1, with TRBD1 as a possible D gene (6 bases). CDR1 is GTSNPN, CDR2 SVGIG, per germline (reference sequence). CDR3 length: 14 amino acids. V was pared by 0 bases and J by 2 bases, with 10 bases between.

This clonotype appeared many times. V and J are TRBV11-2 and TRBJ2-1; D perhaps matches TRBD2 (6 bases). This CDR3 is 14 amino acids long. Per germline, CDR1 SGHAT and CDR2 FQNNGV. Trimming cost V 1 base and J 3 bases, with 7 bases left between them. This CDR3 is CASSLGGDYNEQFF. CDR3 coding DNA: TGTGCCAGCAGCTTAGGCGGGGACTACAATGAGCAGTTCTTC. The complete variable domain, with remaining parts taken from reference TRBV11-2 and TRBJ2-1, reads EAGVAQSPRYKIIEKRQSVAFWCNPISGHATLYWYQQILGQGPKLLIQFQNNGVVDDSQLPKDRFSAERLKGVDSTLKIQPAKLEDSAVYLCASSLGGDYNEQFFGPGTRLTVL.

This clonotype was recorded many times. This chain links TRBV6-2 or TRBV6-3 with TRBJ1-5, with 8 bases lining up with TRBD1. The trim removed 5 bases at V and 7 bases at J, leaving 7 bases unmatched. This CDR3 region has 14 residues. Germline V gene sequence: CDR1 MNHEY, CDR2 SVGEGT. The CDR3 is CASSPRGLYQPQHF. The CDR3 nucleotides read TGTGCCAGCAGTCCCAGGGGGCTCTACCAGCCCCAGCATTTT.

The CDR3 loop is CATGARSYNEQFF. The CDR3 DNA sequence: TGTGCCACCGGGGCAAGGTCCTACAATGAGCAGTTCTTC. The chain couples TRBV24-1 to TRBJ2-1; tentatively, D is TRBD1 (5 bases). This CDR3 region has 13 residues. V was cut by 9 bases and J by 1 base, with 9 bases left in between. In germline, CDR1 is KGHDR, CDR2 SFDVKD.

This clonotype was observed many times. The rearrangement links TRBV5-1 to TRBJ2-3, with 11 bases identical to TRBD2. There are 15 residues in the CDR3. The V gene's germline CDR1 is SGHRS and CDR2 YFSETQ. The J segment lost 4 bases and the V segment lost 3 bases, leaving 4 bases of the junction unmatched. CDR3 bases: TGCGCCAGCAGCTCGACTAGCGGGATGGCAGATACGCAGTATTTT. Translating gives CASSSTSGMADTQYF.

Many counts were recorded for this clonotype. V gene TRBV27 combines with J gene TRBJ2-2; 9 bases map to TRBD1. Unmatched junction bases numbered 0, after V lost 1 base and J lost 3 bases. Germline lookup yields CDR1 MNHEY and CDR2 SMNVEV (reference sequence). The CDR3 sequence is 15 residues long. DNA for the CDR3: TGTGCCAGCAGTTTATGGGACAGGGACACCGGGGAGCTGTTTTTT. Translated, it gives CASSLWDRDTGELFF.